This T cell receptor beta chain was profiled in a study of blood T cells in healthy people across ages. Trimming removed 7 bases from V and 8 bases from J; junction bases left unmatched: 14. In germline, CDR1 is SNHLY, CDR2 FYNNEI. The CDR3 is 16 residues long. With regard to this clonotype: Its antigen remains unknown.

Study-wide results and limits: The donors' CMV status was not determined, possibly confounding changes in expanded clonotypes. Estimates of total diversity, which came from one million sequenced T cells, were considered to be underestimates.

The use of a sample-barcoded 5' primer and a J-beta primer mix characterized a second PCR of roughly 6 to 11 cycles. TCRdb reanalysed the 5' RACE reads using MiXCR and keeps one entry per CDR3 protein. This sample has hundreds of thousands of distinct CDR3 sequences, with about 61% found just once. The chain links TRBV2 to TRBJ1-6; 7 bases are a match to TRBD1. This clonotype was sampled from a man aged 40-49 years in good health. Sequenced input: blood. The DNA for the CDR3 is TGTGCCAGCATCAACCGGGACAGTAGCTTATATTCACCCCTCCACTTT. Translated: CASINRDSSLYSPLHF.